One sample yielded the 30 T cell receptor beta chains listed below, sequenced in a study of T cells in Graves' hyperthyroidism and ophthalmopathy. There were TCR beta CDR3 regions amplified from RNA transcripts. The TCR CDR3 first-round RT-PCR relied on the HTBI primer set. Each CDR3 protein gets one entry after TCRdb re-called the multiplex PCR reads with MiXCR. The sample lists around 210,000 distinct CDR3 sequences; roughly a sixth were seen once. Sample: blood. Receptors originate from a woman in her fifties or sixties with Graves' hyperthyroidism.

This clonotype was seen many times. J is TRBJ2-7 and V is TRBV28; 15 positions match TRBD2. CDR1 is MDHEN and CDR2 is SYDVKM in the germline V gene. Trimming took 5 bases from V and 0 from J; bases not matched to a gene: 5. This CDR3 has 17 residues. The CDR3 loop is CASSPGLAGGRSYEQYF. In DNA form, the CDR3 reads TGTGCCAGCAGTCCGGGACTAGCGGGAGGCCGCTCCTACGAGCAGTACTTC.

There are many counts of this clonotype. CDR3 bases: TGTGCCAGCAGCTTAGGTCTAGCGGGCTGGAATGAGCAGTTCTTC. Amino acids: CASSLGLAGWNEQFF. V usage is TRBV7-3 and J usage is TRBJ2-1; 8 bases match TRBD2. Germline trimming cut 2 bases from V and 7 bases from J; bases unmatched to any gene: 7. Germline V gene sequence: CDR1 SGHTA, CDR2 FQGTGA. The CDR3 has 15 amino acids.

This clonotype was seen many times. This sequence joins TRBV20-1 and TRBJ1-1, with D possibly matching TRBD1 (5 bases). Looked up from germline, CDR1 is DFQATT and CDR2 is SNEGSKA (reference sequence). The CDR3 loop spans 12 amino acids. V was trimmed by 5 bases and J by 8 bases, leaving 15 bases between them. In DNA, the CDR3 is TGCAGTGCTTACCCCCCGGGACGAGAAGCTTTCTTT. Protein: CSAYPPGREAFF.

This clonotype was observed at least ten times. This chain joins TRBV18 and TRBJ2-1; D possibly matches TRBD1 or TRBD2 (5 bases each). The ends were cut back, 3 bases at V and 8 bases at J, with 20 bases in the middle. The CDR3 extends over 16 amino acids. Germline V gene lookup returns CDR1 KGHSH and CDR2 LQKENI. The DNA for the CDR3 is TGTGCCAGCTCACCTCCCCAATGGGACGTGATGCATGAGCAGTTCTTC. It encodes CASSPPQWDVMHEQFF.

Comments on this clonotype: A junction end diverges from the germline sequence, so it may reflect a read error. The gene calls are TRBV5-1 and TRBJ2-1; D is unresolved. Germline V CDR1 and CDR2: SGHRS, YFSETQ. CDR3 length equals 13 residues. Here the CDR3 reads CASSIGPLNEQLF. DNA of the CDR3: TGCGCCAGCAGCATAGGCCCTCTCAATGAGCAGCTCTTC. Variable domain in full (rest from reference TRBV5-1 and TRBJ2-1): KAGVTQTPRYLIKTRGQQVTLSCSPISGHRSVSWYQQTPGQGLQFLFEYFSETQRNKGNFPGRFSGRQFSNSRSEMNVSTLELGDSALYLCASSIGPLNEQLFGPGTRLTVL.

This clonotype has more than one count but fewer than ten. This chain uses TRBV7-3 with TRBJ2-1; 13 bases map to TRBD2. Germline CDR1 and CDR2: SGHTA and FQGTGA. This CDR3 region has 14 residues. Germline trimming cut 3 bases from V and 15 bases from J; bases unmatched to any gene: 8. This CDR3 is CASSLIGTSGVLFF. For the CDR3, the DNA is TGTGCCAGCAGCTTGATTGGGACTAGCGGGGTTCTGTTCTTC.

This clonotype was found many times. This sequence joins TRBV20-1 and TRBJ1-1; no reliable D call. Trimming shortened V by 6 bases and J by 4 bases, and 15 bases separated the two germline ends. Germline loops: CDR1 DFQATT, CDR2 SNEGSKA (reference sequence). The CDR3 sequence is 13 residues long. This CDR3 is CSALWRETTEAFF. The CDR3 DNA reads as TGCAGTGCCCTATGGCGGGAAACCACTGAAGCTTTCTTT.

In this sample, this clonotype turned up many times. This chain links TRBV13 with TRBJ2-1, with D tentatively TRBD1 or TRBD2 (5 bases each). Germline CDR1 is PRHDT and CDR2 is FYEKMQ (reference sequence). The CDR3 is made up of 12 amino acids. Trimming stripped 9 bases from V and 10 bases from J, with 16 bases between. CDR3 sequence: CAREGDRREQFF. The CDR3 bases are TGTGCCAGAGAAGGGGACCGTCGAGAGCAGTTCTTC. Full variable domain (rest looked up from reference TRBV13 and TRBJ2-1): AAGVIQSPRHLIKEKRETATLKCYPIPRHDTVYWYQQGPGQDPQFLISFYEKMQSDKGSIPDRFSAQQFSDYHSELNMSSLELGDSALYFCAREGDRREQFFGPGTRLTVL.

V usage is TRBV5-1 and J usage is TRBJ1-2, with D maybe TRBD1 (5 bases). The CDR3 runs to 14 residues. Germline CDR1 is SGHRS and CDR2 is YFSETQ. V lost 3 bases and J 0 bases, leaving 9 bases between the germline ends. The CDR3 region is CASSWDGANYGYTF. In DNA form, the CDR3 reads TGCGCCAGCAGCTGGGACGGAGCTAACTATGGCTACACCTTC.

Comment on this clonotype: Just one base apart from a much larger clone, this may be a read error. The V call is TRBV7-2, the J call TRBJ2-1; 9 bases agree with TRBD2. CDR3 size: 16 residues. Germline CDR1 is SGHTA and CDR2 is FQGNSA. The CDR3 DNA is TGTGTCAGCAGCTTACCCACTAGCGGGCACCACAATGAGCAGTTCTTC. Its translation: CVSSLPTSGHHNEQFF.

In its sample, this clonotype was seen many times. The chain joins TRBV4-1 to TRBJ1-1; 7 bases line up with TRBD1. This CDR3 has 16 residues. The V segment lost 1 base and the J segment 4 bases; nucleotides outside the gene matches: 9. The germline gives CDR1 MGHRA, CDR2 YSYEKL. The CDR3 spells CASSQGDDRVFTEAFF. In nucleotides, the CDR3 is TGCGCCAGCAGCCAAGGCGACGACAGGGTTTTCACTGAAGCTTTCTTT.

In this sample, this clonotype turned up many times. The chain uses TRBV3-1 and TRBJ1-1, with no clear D. Germline-derived CDR1 and CDR2 are LGHDT and YNNKEL (reference sequence). The ends were cut back, 2 bases at V and 1 base at J, with 11 bases in the middle. This CDR3 has 15 amino acids. The CDR3 reads CASSQSLTSNTEAFF. Here the CDR3 DNA reads TGTGCCAGCAGCCAATCTCTCACTTCGAACACTGAAGCTTTCTTT.

This clonotype was recorded a few times. One end of the junction does not line up with germline, which may come from a read error. V usage is TRBV28 and J usage is TRBJ1-2; D call uncertain. The germline V gene has CDR1 MDHEN and CDR2 SYDVKM. This CDR3 contains 13 residues. Written as DNA, the CDR3 is TGTGCCAGCAGTGCCTCAGTGGTTAGAGGCTGCACCTTC. Translating it yields CASSASVVRGCTF.

This clonotype was recorded many times. The CDR3 loop reads CASNAFRTDTQYF. The CDR3 DNA is TGTGCCAGTAACGCATTCCGCACAGATACGCAGTATTTT. The chain joins TRBV19 to TRBJ2-3; D is ambiguous. The CDR3 has 13 amino acids. Germline V CDR1 and CDR2: LNHDA, SQIVND (reference sequence). The V end lost 7 bases, the J end lost 1 base, and 9 bases lay between the germline ends.

The chain couples TRBV28 to TRBJ2-7; 12 bases map to TRBD2. The CDR3 is made up of 17 amino acids. The V gene's germline CDR1 is MDHEN and CDR2 SYDVKM. Losses at the gene ends were 4 bases for V and 0 bases for J; bases not matched to a gene: 7. The CDR3 bases are TGTGCCAGCAGTTCCTGGACTAGCGGGACCCACTCCTACGAGCAGTACTTC. It codes for CASSSWTSGTHSYEQYF. Based on the CDR3 plus reference TRBV28 and TRBJ2-7, the full variable domain is DVKVTQSSRYLVKRTGEKVFLECVQDMDHENMFWYRQDPGLGLRLIYFSYDVKMKEKGDIPEGYSVSREKKERFSLILESASTNQTSMYLCASSSWTSGTHSYEQYFGPGTRLTVT.

This clonotype occurred many times. The CDR3 reads CSVEDLREEETQYF. The CDR3 coding sequence is TGCAGCGTTGAAGATCTGCGGGAGGAAGAGACCCAGTACTTC. The rearrangement joins TRBV29-1 to TRBJ2-5; 8 bases line up with TRBD2. The V gene's germline CDR1 is SQVTM and CDR2 ANQGSEA. The J segment lost 3 bases and the V segment lost 0 bases, leaving 3 bases of the junction unmatched. The CDR3 runs 14 residues. Supplemented by reference TRBV29-1 and TRBJ2-5, the full variable domain reads SAVISQKPSRDICQRGTSLTIQCQVDSQVTMMFWYRQQPGQSLTLIATANQGSEATYESGFVIDKFPISRPNLTFSTLTVSNMSPEDSSIYLCSVEDLREEETQYFGPGTRLLVL.

This clonotype was observed many times. The chain joins TRBV6-1 to TRBJ1-1; TRBD1 matches at 8 bases. CDR1 MNHNS and CDR2 SASEGT come from the germline V gene. After removal of 4 bases from V and 6 bases from J, the junction contained 7 bases not matched to a gene. This CDR3 has 14 amino acids. In DNA, the CDR3 is TGTGCCAGCAGTGGATACAGGGGGAAGCCTGAAGCTTTCTTT. This gives the protein CASSGYRGKPEAFF.

CDR3 loop: CASSSGPDRGRKDYGYTF. In DNA, the CDR3 is TGTGCCAGCAGCTCCGGGCCGGACAGGGGGCGCAAAGACTATGGCTACACCTTC. The genes are TRBV7-9 and TRBJ1-2; 11 bases fit TRBD1. Germline V gives CDR1 SEHNR, CDR2 FQNEAQ (reference sequence). The length of the CDR3 is 18 residues. The V segment lost 4 bases and the J segment 3 bases; nucleotides outside the gene matches: 13. The complete variable domain, with remaining parts taken from reference TRBV7-9 and TRBJ1-2, reads DTGVSQNPRHKITKRGQNVTFRCDPISEHNRLYWYRQTLGQGPEFLTYFQNEAQLEKSRLLSDRFSAERPKGSFSTLEIQRTEQGDSAMYLCASSSGPDRGRKDYGYTFGSGTRLTVV.

This clonotype is a singleton in its sample. This chain links TRBV30 with TRBJ1-1, with unresolved D. The CDR3 totals 13 residues. The V gene's germline CDR1 is GTSNPN and CDR2 SVGIG (reference sequence). Trimming removed 1 base from V and 1 base from J, with 7 bases in between. The CDR3 loop is CAWSENANTEAFF. CDR3 DNA sequence: TGTGCCTGGAGTGAAAACGCGAACACTGAAGCTTTCTTT.

As regards this clonotype: This is likely a read error, given that the CDR3 carries no conserved phenylalanine or tryptophan at its end. The chain combines TRBV3-1 with TRBJ1-1; 7 nucleotides match TRBD1. The CDR3 spans 13 residues. Per the germline V gene, CDR1 is LGHDT and CDR2 is YNNKEL (reference sequence). Losses at the gene ends were 5 bases for V and 6 bases for J; bases not matched to a gene: 6. CDR3 bases: TGTGCCAGCAGCGCACAGGGGTTTTCTGAAGCTTTCATT. Encoded protein: CASSAQGFSEAFI.

This clonotype has a handful of counts. Written as DNA, the CDR3 is TGCAGTGCAACCCCAGGAGAAGAAAAACTGTTTTTT. Its protein product is CSATPGEEKLFF. V usage is TRBV20-1 and J usage is TRBJ1-4, with D unresolved. The CDR3 loop spans 12 amino acids. Deletions cut 6 bases from V and 8 bases from J, with 13 bases between. Per germline, CDR1 DFQATT and CDR2 SNEGSKA (reference sequence).

This clonotype came up many times. CDR3 amino acids: CASSPVPGQGNTEAFF. DNA of the CDR3: TGTGCCAGCAGCCCCGTCCCGGGACAGGGGAACACTGAAGCTTTCTTT. This chain joins TRBV3-1 and TRBJ1-1, with TRBD1 matching over 9 bases. Germline CDR1 reads LGHDT; CDR2 reads YNNKEL (reference sequence). V was pared by 4 bases and J by 1 base, with 7 bases of the junction left unmatched. The CDR3 has 16 residues.

The sample holds a few counts of this clonotype. The genes are TRBV27 and TRBJ1-3; D may be TRBD1 (5 bases). Germline V lookup: CDR1 MNHEY, CDR2 SMNVEV (reference sequence). V lost 4 bases to trimming and J lost 2 bases, with 15 bases between them. CDR3 length equals 16 residues. The CDR3 sequence: CASSSGTYPAGNTIYF. DNA for the CDR3: TGTGCCAGCAGTTCGGGGACCTATCCAGCTGGAAACACCATATATTTT.

This clonotype was found a few times. This sequence may be a read error, since a much larger clone differs from it by one base. The gene calls are TRBV2 and TRBJ2-1; weak D call: TRBD1 (6 bases). CDR1 is SNHLY, CDR2 FYNNEI, per germline. The CDR3 loop spans 16 amino acids. The CDR3 DNA reads TGTGCCAGCGGTGAAAGGGCAGGGTTGAGGGGGAATGAGCAGTTCTTC. Its translation is CASGERAGLRGNEQFF.

This clonotype was detected many times. V and J are TRBV4-1 and TRBJ1-2; TRBD1 is a possible D gene (5 bases). Germline V gene lookup returns CDR1 MGHRA and CDR2 YSYEKL. The CDR3 has 14 residues. Deletions cut 1 base from V and 4 bases from J, with 10 bases between. This CDR3 is CASSQAETVYGYTF. The DNA for the CDR3 is TGCGCCAGCAGCCAAGCGGAGACAGTCTATGGCTACACCTTC.

This clonotype was counted at least ten times. The chain joins TRBV6-1 to TRBJ2-1, with 9 bases identical to TRBD2. In germline, CDR1 is MNHNS, CDR2 SASEGT. The junction had 12 bases not matched to a gene; V was cut back by 3 bases and J by 9 bases. The CDR3 extends over 16 amino acids. CDR3 loop: CASSDGLSGRTGEQFF. The CDR3 bases are TGTGCCAGCAGTGACGGGCTAAGCGGGAGGACTGGTGAGCAGTTCTTC.

This clonotype was found many times. The V and J genes are TRBV7-2 and TRBJ2-3, with a weak D call TRBD2 (5 bases). Germline values: CDR1 SGHTA, CDR2 FQGNSA. This CDR3 has 16 residues. The V gene lost 5 bases and the J gene lost 3 bases, with 18 bases spanning the gap. The DNA for the CDR3 is TGTGCCAGCAGCCGACGCAGCGGCGCGTGGACAGATACGCAGTATTTT. As protein: CASSRRSGAWTDTQYF.

This clonotype was seen many times. The CDR3 loop reads CASSYGSYEQYF. The CDR3 nucleotides read TGTGCCAGCAGCTACGGCTCCTACGAGCAGTACTTC. The J gene is TRBJ2-7, the V gene TRBV13; D uncertain. The CDR3 covers 12 residues. Trimming pared 4 bases from V and 0 bases from J, leaving 4 bases between. CDR1 and CDR2 (germline): PRHDT, FYEKMQ (reference sequence).

There are many counts of this clonotype. The chain links TRBV11-2 to TRBJ2-5; the match to TRBD2 covers 8 bases. Germline V gene sequence: CDR1 SGHAT, CDR2 FQNNGV. V shed 1 base and J 1 base; nucleotides not matched to a gene: 8. The CDR3 has 17 residues. The CDR3 coding sequence is TGTGCCAGCAGCTTAGGAGACTCGGGACTAGTCCAAGAGACCCAGTACTTC. Translating gives CASSLGDSGLVQETQYF. Based on the CDR3 plus reference TRBV11-2 and TRBJ2-5, the full variable domain is EAGVAQSPRYKIIEKRQSVAFWCNPISGHATLYWYQQILGQGPKLLIQFQNNGVVDDSQLPKDRFSAERLKGVDSTLKIQPAKLEDSAVYLCASSLGDSGLVQETQYFGPGTRLLVL.

This clonotype was picked up many times. J is TRBJ1-2 and V is TRBV11-2; tentative D call: TRBD1 (6 bases). The CDR3 has 15 residues. CDR1 SGHAT and CDR2 FQNNGV come from the germline V gene. V was shortened by 5 bases and J by 5 bases, with 18 bases between the two germline ends. The CDR3 coding sequence is TGTGCCAGCAGCAAAGTTGCACAGGGAGGGTATGGCTACACCTTC. Its protein is CASSKVAQGGYGYTF.